This T cell receptor beta chain was sequenced during a study of blood T cell repertoires in COVID-19. Across the study: PBMCs, B-cell-depleted T cells, or T cells were the source of the cDNA or gDNA that made up the material.

CDR1 is SGHAT and CDR2 is FQDESV in the germline V gene (reference sequence). The CDR3 is 14 residues long. The V and J ends lost 1 base and 0 bases respectively, with 6 bases between them. In the original processing: It was from reference gene primer amplification that nucleated cell counts were estimated. Profiled with immunoSEQ multiplex PCR; TCRdb holds only in-frame clones, not every one. The V and J calls and the clone size are those of that table, but D and trimming were determined from the DNA. The data contain approximately 120,000 clones, over 70% of them singletons. This clonotype was obtained from a woman between 45 and 60 years old with acute or convalescent COVID-19. The sequencing sample was made of peripheral blood. The V gene is TRBV11-1, the J gene TRBJ1-1; possibly TRBD1 for D (5 bases). CDR3 in DNA: TGTGCCAGCAGCTTAGGACAGTTGAACACTGAAGCTTTCTTT. Protein product: CASSLGQLNTEAFF.